This TCR beta chain was retrieved from a study of tumor-infiltrating lymphocytes in primary liver carcinoma. Overall study results and limits: There were only about 8-25% of top clones found in all five tumor regions. Blood's top-250-clone fraction was significantly lower than that of tumors (p = 0.039).

Total RNA and DNA came together from roughly 20-30 mg of bulk tissue without cell sorting. As concerns this clonotype: Its specificity is unknown. One junction end disagrees with the germline gene, perhaps due to a read error.

A constant-region primer served to make TCR beta cDNA from about 530 ng total RNA. For TCR beta, libraries were produced by three nested multiplex PCR rounds using slightly modified ARM-PCR. TRBV1-TRBV30 forward primers paired with a C-beta reverse primer drove the first two PCR rounds, around 9 cycles each. Each CDR3 protein is one row after TCRdb ran MiXCR on the multiplex PCR reads. There are about 54,000 distinct CDR3 sequences in the sample; about 73% occur only once, and about 26% lies in the top ten. From germline, CDR1 is SGHKS and CDR2 YYEKEE (reference sequence). The CDR3 loop spans 17 amino acids.

This receptor was obtained from a man aged 35-49 years with primary liver carcinoma and hepatitis B virus infection. The specimen sequenced was liver tumor tissue from sampling region 2. Subset in this sample: tumor region T2, inferior pole. The V call is TRBV5-5, the J call TRBJ2-5; D possibly matches TRBD1 or TRBD2 (5 bases each). The CDR3 reads CARSLGLARGYQETQYF. The DNA of the CDR3 is TGTGCCAGAAGCTTGGGGCTAGCAAGAGGGTACCAAGAGACACAGTATTTC.